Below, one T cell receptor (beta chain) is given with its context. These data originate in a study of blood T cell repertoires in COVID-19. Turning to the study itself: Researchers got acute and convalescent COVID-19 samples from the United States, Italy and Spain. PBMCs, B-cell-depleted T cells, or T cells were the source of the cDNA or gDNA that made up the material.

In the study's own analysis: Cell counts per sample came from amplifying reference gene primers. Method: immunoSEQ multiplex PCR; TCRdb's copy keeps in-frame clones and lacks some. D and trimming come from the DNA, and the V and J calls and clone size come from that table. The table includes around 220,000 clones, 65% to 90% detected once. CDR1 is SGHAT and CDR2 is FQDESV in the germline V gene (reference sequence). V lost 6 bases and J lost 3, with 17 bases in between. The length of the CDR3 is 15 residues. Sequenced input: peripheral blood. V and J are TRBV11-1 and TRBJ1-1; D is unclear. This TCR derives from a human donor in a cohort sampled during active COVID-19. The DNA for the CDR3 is TGTGCCAGCAGTCCTACGTCGTTCGTCGACACTGAAGCTTTCTTT. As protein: CASSPTSFVDTEAFF.